This T cell receptor beta chain was documented in a study of blood T cell repertoires in COVID-19. Whole-study context: Samples of COVID-19 (acute and convalescent) were obtained from the United States, Italy and Spain. In each case, the material was cDNA or gDNA derived from T cells, B-cell-depleted T cells, or PBMCs.

CDR1 and CDR2 (germline): KGHSH, LQKENI. CDR3 length: 13 residues. V was shortened by 0 bases and J by 6 bases, with 7 bases between the two germline ends. Original processing methods: It was from reference gene primer amplification that nucleated cell counts were estimated. Data came from immunoSEQ multiplex PCR; TCRdb stores just in-frame clones and leaves some out. That table furnishes V, J and clone size, whereas the DNA furnished D and trimming. The sample holds about 320,000 clones; about 82% are singletons and the top ten take 1.5% to 2%. This TCR came from a woman between 50 and 59 years old with acute or convalescent COVID-19. The material sequenced was peripheral blood. This rearrangement joins TRBV18 to TRBJ2-3; D perhaps matches TRBD1 (6 bases). CDR3 DNA sequence: TGTGCCAGCTCACCACCGGGGGCCGATACGCAGTATTTT. Its translation: CASSPPGADTQYF.